The sample holds one count of the clone carrying this TCR beta chain. The sample holds other DNA sequences that translate to the same CDR3. The data were taken from a study of shared clonotypes between healthy human individuals. All donors were healthy HIV-negative adults lacking recent acute infections or vaccinations. The deep-level immunoSEQ assay was used. Each subset's genomic DNA was shared equally among a number of immunoSEQ plates. Method: immunoSEQ multiplex PCR; TCRdb's copy keeps in-frame clones and lacks some. This sample has approximately 2.5 million clones, with 90% to 95% found just once. Losses at the gene ends were 4 bases for V and 4 bases for J; bases not matched to a gene: 2. The CDR3 is 14 residues long. Germline CDR1 MNHNS, CDR2 SASEGT.

The TCR was taken from a man between 18 and 35 years old in good health. Some clones in this sample may be carry-over from other donors' samples. The chain links TRBV6-1 to TRBJ2-2; 8 bases are a match to TRBD2. The material sequenced was naive CD4+ T cells from PBMCs. The sample's subset: CD45RA+ positively selected. The CDR3 DNA is TGTGCCAGCAGTGGGCTAGCGGGCACCGGGGAGCTGTTTTTT. This gives the protein CASSGLAGTGELFF.